This T cell receptor beta chain was identified during a study of CD8 T cells in ankylosing spondylitis. A word on this clonotype: Its antigen remains unknown.

Study conclusions and caveats: From matched ankylosing spondylitis synovial fluid, disease-linked clones were reportedly recovered at significantly enriched levels. Characteristic of ankylosing spondylitis blood, it appeared, was a TCR beta motif comprising about eight highly homologous variants. Disease-associated clonotypes exhibited CD8+ identity and were relatively infrequent in peripheral blood.

The authors made TCR beta libraries by quantitative 5'-RACE with molecular barcodes. Each CDR3 protein is one row after TCRdb ran MiXCR on the 5' RACE reads. This sample has fewer than 400,000 distinct CDR3 sequences, with under 8.5% found just once. This TCR was sampled from a male donor with ankylosing spondylitis. The material sequenced was blood, either unsorted or a sorted T cell fraction (not recorded which).

The CDR3 coding sequence is TGTGCCAGCAGCTTAGAGGACAGTGCGCCATGGCCCCAGCATTTT. As protein: CASSLEDSAPWPQHF. V usage is TRBV7-2 and J usage is TRBJ1-5; D is possibly TRBD1 (6 bases). The CDR3 loop spans 15 amino acids. Per the germline V gene, CDR1 is SGHTA and CDR2 is FQGNSA. The ends were cut back, 1 base at V and 9 bases at J, with 16 bases in the middle.